Following are 14 T cell receptor beta chains from one sample sequenced in a study of blood T cell repertoires in COVID-19. Measured with immunoSEQ multiplex PCR; TCRdb has only the in-frame clones, and not every one. The table shows just over 70,000 clones, with about 68% occurring only once. Sequenced sample: peripheral blood. The receptors shown here come from a woman aged 70-85 years with acute or convalescent COVID-19.

This clone was counted a few times. The chain carries TRBV6-5 and TRBJ2-7; D might be TRBD2 (6 bases). Germline CDR1 reads MNHEY; CDR2 reads SVGAGI. The CDR3 consists of 16 residues. V lost 1 base and J 1 base, leaving 14 bases between the germline ends. The CDR3 DNA reads TGTGCCAGCAGTTACTTACGGACGGGACTGTCCTACGAGCAGTACTTC. Its protein product is CASSYLRTGLSYEQYF.

The rearrangement joins TRBV7-8 to TRBJ2-4; TRBD2 agrees at 13 bases. With 5 bases clipped from V and 0 bases from J, the junction kept 7 bases outside the gene matches. The CDR3 has 18 residues. The germline V gene has CDR1 SGHVS and CDR2 FQNEAQ. CDR3 residues: CASSQTSGRPLAKNIQYF. For the CDR3, the DNA is TGTGCCAGCAGCCAGACTAGCGGGAGGCCTCTAGCCAAAAACATTCAGTACTTC.

This clone was counted only a few times. This chain uses TRBV19 with TRBJ1-2; 9 bases map to TRBD1. After removal of 5 bases from V and 4 bases from J, the junction contained 8 bases not matched to a gene. Germline CDR1 reads LNHDA; CDR2 reads SQIVND (reference sequence). The CDR3 is 15 residues long. The CDR3 DNA reads TGTGCCAGTAGTGCTTCGGGACAGGGAGGCTATGGCTACACCTTC. Protein product: CASSASGQGGYGYTF.

The gene calls are TRBV18 and TRBJ1-6; tentatively, D is TRBD1 (6 bases). V was pared by 2 bases and J by 7 bases, with 6 bases between. CDR1 KGHSH and CDR2 LQKENI come from the germline V gene. The length of the CDR3 is 13 residues. The CDR3 sequence is CASSPDRNSPLHF. In DNA form, the CDR3 reads TGTGCCAGCTCACCAGACAGGAATTCACCCCTCCACTTT.

This clone was found once. The chain links TRBV29-1 to TRBJ2-1, with 11 nucleotides matching TRBD1. V lost 0 bases, J lost 4 bases, and 11 bases stayed unmatched. The CDR3 covers 18 residues. Looked up from germline, CDR1 is SQVTM and CDR2 is ANQGSEA. The CDR3 sequence: CSVEDSVFGTGGYNEQFF. The CDR3 DNA is TGCAGCGTTGAAGATTCGGTCTTTGGGACAGGGGGTTACAATGAGCAGTTCTTC.

V and J are TRBV6-4 and TRBJ2-7, with 7 positions matching TRBD1. Germline CDR1 MRHNA, CDR2 SNTAGT. The CDR3 totals 16 residues. The V gene end was trimmed by 6 bases and the J gene end by 0 bases; junction bases not matched to a gene: 11. The DNA for the CDR3 is TGTGCCAGCAGGGATAGCCGGACAGGAAGCTCCTACGAGCAGTACTTC. Protein product: CASRDSRTGSSYEQYF.

This clone was observed a single time. V and J are TRBV5-6 and TRBJ1-2; D is unresolved. The V end was cut by 3 bases, the J end by 3 bases, with 18 bases between. The CDR3 runs to 16 residues. Germline assignment: CDR1 SGHDT and CDR2 YYEEEE. CDR3 residues: CASSSHGAGKDYGYTF. The CDR3 nucleotides read TGTGCCAGCAGCTCCCACGGAGCGGGTAAGGACTATGGCTACACCTTC.

The chain is built from TRBV28 and TRBJ1-6, with D possibly TRBD1 on 5 matching bases. The CDR3 is 15 residues long. CDR1 is MDHEN and CDR2 is SYDVKM in the germline V gene. V lost 2 bases to trimming and J lost 9 bases, with 14 bases between them. The CDR3 here is CASSLIQGGRSPLHF. The CDR3 DNA reads TGTGCCAGCAGTTTAATTCAGGGTGGTCGTTCACCCCTCCACTTT. Filled out from reference TRBV28 and TRBJ1-6, the complete variable domain reads DVKVTQSSRYLVKRTGEKVFLECVQDMDHENMFWYRQDPGLGLRLIYFSYDVKMKEKGDIPEGYSVSREKKERFSLILESASTNQTSMYLCASSLIQGGRSPLHFGNGTRLTVT.

The chain couples TRBV20-1 to TRBJ1-3; tentatively, D is TRBD1 (5 bases). The germline CDR1 and CDR2 sequences are DFQATT and SNEGSKA (reference sequence). V was clipped by 6 bases and J by 11 bases, with 14 bases between them. The CDR3 loop spans 11 amino acids. The CDR3, as DNA: TGCAGTGCCTCGCGTGGGGGGGCCATATATTTT. Translated: CSASRGGAIYF.

This chain uses TRBV5-1 with TRBJ1-3, with 12 nucleotides matching TRBD1. The CDR3 has 17 amino acids. Trimming removed 4 bases from V and 0 bases from J; junction bases left unmatched: 5. Per the germline V gene, CDR1 is SGHRS and CDR2 is YFSETQ. CDR3 protein: CASSKGQGANSGNTIYF. The CDR3 region has the DNA TGCGCCAGCAGCAAGGGACAGGGGGCTAACTCTGGAAACACCATATATTTT. The variable domain in full, with the rest retrieved from reference TRBV5-1 and TRBJ1-3, is KAGVTQTPRYLIKTRGQQVTLSCSPISGHRSVSWYQQTPGQGLQFLFEYFSETQRNKGNFPGRFSGRQFSNSRSEMNVSTLELGDSALYLCASSKGQGANSGNTIYFGEGSWLTVV.

The J gene is TRBJ2-3, the V gene TRBV7-9; no firm D call. Germline CDR1 and CDR2: SEHNR and FQNEAQ (reference sequence). The CDR3 extends over 13 amino acids. The germline V and J ends were trimmed by 1 base and 5 bases, with 7 bases remaining between them. This CDR3 reads CASSLVGLDTQYF. DNA for the CDR3: TGTGCCAGCAGCTTAGTTGGCTTAGATACGCAGTATTTT. Full variable domain (missing parts from reference TRBV7-9 and TRBJ2-3): DTGVSQNPRHKITKRGQNVTFRCDPISEHNRLYWYRQTLGQGPEFLTYFQNEAQLEKSRLLSDRFSAERPKGSFSTLEIQRTEQGDSAMYLCASSLVGLDTQYFGPGTRLTVL.

V and J are TRBV7-2 and TRBJ1-1, with D perhaps matching TRBD1 (5 bases). CDR3 length equals 15 residues. CDR1 and CDR2 (germline): SGHTA, FQGNSA. V was shortened by 0 bases and J by 8 bases, with 16 bases between the two germline ends. The DNA of the CDR3 is TGTGCCAGCAGCTTAGCGTGGCAGGGTGTCGCCGAAGCTTTCTTT. Its protein product is CASSLAWQGVAEAFF.

CDR3 sequence reads: CASSLGLSGAGGLQETQYF. The CDR3 bases are TGTGCCAGCAGCTTGGGGTTATCAGGGGCTGGCGGGTTGCAAGAGACCCAGTACTTC. The chain joins TRBV5-4 to TRBJ2-5; possible D gene TRBD1, 6 bases. Germline V gene lookup returns CDR1 SGHNT and CDR2 YYREEE (reference sequence). Trimming stripped 0 bases from V and 2 bases from J, with 23 bases between. This CDR3 contains 19 residues.

The chain recombines TRBV19 with TRBJ1-5, with D hard to call. V lost 10 bases to trimming and J lost 7 bases, with 17 bases between them. This CDR3 region has 13 residues. Germline V gene data show CDR1 as LNHDA and CDR2 as SQIVND (reference sequence). The CDR3 loop is CATNKRERQPQHF. The CDR3 DNA reads TGTGCCACTAATAAGAGGGAGAGGCAGCCCCAGCATTTT. The whole variable domain, filled in from reference TRBV19 and TRBJ1-5, reads DGGITQSPKYLFRKEGQNVTLSCEQNLNHDAMYWYRQDPGQGLRLIYYSQIVNDFQKGDIAEGYSVSREKKESFPLTVTSAQKNPTAFYLCATNKRERQPQHFGDGTRLSIL.